This TCR beta chain was profiled in a study of blood T cell repertoires in COVID-19. Across the whole study: The United States, Italy and Spain were the sources of the acute and convalescent COVID-19 samples.

Original handling: Amplification with reference gene primers provided the estimates of nucleated cell counts. The method was immunoSEQ multiplex PCR; TCRdb's version includes in-frame clones alone and lacks a portion of them. V and J calls and clone size come straight from that table; D and trimming were deduced from the DNA. In the table there are roughly 250,000 clones, approximately 90% of which are singletons. The V gene end was trimmed by 5 bases and the J gene end by 9 bases; junction bases not matched to a gene: 7. The CDR3 totals 14 residues. Germline CDR1 and CDR2: LGHNA and YNFKEQ. The receptor comes from a man aged 60 to 69 who had recovered from COVID-19. Specimen: peripheral blood. The chain employs TRBV4-2 and TRBJ2-4; 10 bases line up with TRBD1. The CDR3 loop reads CASSRQGAKAIQYF. CDR3 nucleotide sequence: TGTGCCAGCAGCAGACAGGGGGCAAAGGCCATTCAGTACTTC.